This T cell receptor (beta chain) was retrieved from a study of cytomegalovirus exposure and HLA in healthy donors. A multiplex PCR was run with 60 Vbeta primers and 13 Jbeta primers. Data came from immunoSEQ multiplex PCR; TCRdb stores just in-frame clones and leaves some out. Of 80,000 to 130,000 clones in the sample, around 75% were seen once. The CDR3 consists of 12 residues. The germline V gene encodes CDR1 MNHEY and CDR2 SMNVEV (reference sequence). V shed 8 bases, J shed 6 bases, and the junction held 1 base outside the gene matches. The clonotype was recovered from a woman in her late teens or twenties in good health and CMV-seropositive. Sequenced material: PBMCs. The chain has TRBV27 and TRBJ1-6, with 7 bases fitting TRBD1. The CDR3 region has the DNA TGTGCCAGCCGGGACAGTAATTCACCCCTCCACTTT. Encoded protein: CASRDSNSPLHF.